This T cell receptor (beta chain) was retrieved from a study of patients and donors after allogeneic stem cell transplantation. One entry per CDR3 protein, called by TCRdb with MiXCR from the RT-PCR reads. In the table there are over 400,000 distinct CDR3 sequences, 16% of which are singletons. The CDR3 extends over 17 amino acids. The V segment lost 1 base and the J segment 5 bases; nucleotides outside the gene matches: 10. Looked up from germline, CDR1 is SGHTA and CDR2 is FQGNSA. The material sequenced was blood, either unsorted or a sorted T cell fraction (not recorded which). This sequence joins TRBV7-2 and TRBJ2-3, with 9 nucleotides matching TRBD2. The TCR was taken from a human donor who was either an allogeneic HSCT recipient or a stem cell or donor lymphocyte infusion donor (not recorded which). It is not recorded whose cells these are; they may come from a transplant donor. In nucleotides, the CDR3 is TGTGCCAGCAGCTTAGTTTCCGCGGGGGGGCAGAGAGATACGCAGTATTTT. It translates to CASSLVSAGGQRDTQYF.